The 25 T cell receptor beta chains given below trace back to one sample, sequenced in a study of vaccination and CD4 T cells after COVID-19. The treatment denotes: 10-day PBMC culture with coronavirus spike peptide pools or control peptides (ViraFEST assay). From the unexposed donor, CD4+ T cells were collected ahead of the COVID-19 pandemic (2011-2018). These TCRs are of unknown antigen specificity. The Oncomine TCR Beta short-read assay was applied to DNA of cultured CD4+ T cells. It was cultured CD4+ T cells from which genomic DNA was extracted. In TCRdb, the PCR reads were re-called with MiXCR into one record per CDR3 protein. Of roughly 6,800 distinct CDR3 sequences listed, 33% are singletons. Sequenced input: CD4+ T cells from blood, cultured in vitro. All receptors come from a human donor in good health.

This clonotype was observed a handful of times. The chain combines TRBV7-6 with TRBJ2-5; 12 nucleotides line up with TRBD2. There are 18 residues in the CDR3. The germline gives CDR1 SGHVS, CDR2 FNYEAQ. V lost 1 base and J lost 2; bases outside the gene matches: 8. The CDR3 loop is CASSLGGLAGITQETQYF. The CDR3 nucleotides are TGTGCCAGCAGCTTAGGAGGACTAGCGGGGATTACACAAGAGACCCAGTACTTC. The whole variable domain, filled in from reference TRBV7-6 and TRBJ2-5, reads GAGVSQSPRYKVTKRGQDVALRCDPISGHVSLYWYRQALGQGPEFLTYFNYEAQQDKSGLPNDRFSAERPEGSISTLTIQRTEQRDSAMYRCASSLGGLAGITQETQYFGPGTRLLVL.

This clonotype was recorded a few times. The chain employs TRBV7-2 and TRBJ2-7, with 11 bases that match TRBD2. The CDR3 length is 17 residues. J gave up 0 bases and V 1 base, and 5 bases lay outside the gene matches. Germline V CDR1 and CDR2: SGHTA, FQGNSA. The CDR3 DNA follows: TGTGCCAGCAGCTTAGGACTAGCGGGACGTCTCTCCTACGAGCAGTACTTC. Encoded protein: CASSLGLAGRLSYEQYF.

This clonotype showed up just a few times. V is TRBV20-1 and J is TRBJ2-7, with D unresolved. The CDR3 spans 11 residues. CDR1 is DFQATT, CDR2 SNEGSKA, per germline (reference sequence). V lost 3 bases, J lost 2 bases, and 5 bases lay in between. The CDR3 DNA is TGCAGTGCTAGTGCCCCCTACGAGCAGTACTTC. Encoded protein: CSASAPYEQYF.

This clonotype was counted a few times. V and J are TRBV20-1 and TRBJ2-5; TRBD2 might be the D (5 bases). V was pared by 0 bases and J by 4 bases, with 12 bases between. Germline loops: CDR1 DFQATT, CDR2 SNEGSKA (reference sequence). The CDR3 contains 14 residues. The CDR3 loop is CSARDPGKGETQYF. Written as DNA, the CDR3 is TGCAGTGCTAGAGATCCGGGGAAGGGAGAGACCCAGTACTTC.

This clonotype was found a few times. The chain couples TRBV10-2 to TRBJ1-2; no clear D gene. Germline CDR1 reads WSHSY; CDR2 reads SAAADI. The CDR3 is 12 residues long. Trimming pared 2 bases from V and 12 bases from J, leaving 13 bases between. The CDR3 protein is CASSEGPTNNTF. CDR3 DNA sequence: TGCGCCAGCAGTGAGGGGCCTACTAACAACACCTTC.

This clonotype was found a few times. The CDR3 nucleotides are TGTGCCAGCATGGGGAGTGGCCCGGGGGCCAACGTCCTGACTTTC. Translated: CASMGSGPGANVLTF. V gene TRBV6-4 combines with J gene TRBJ2-6; D is possibly TRBD2 (5 bases). The germline V gene has CDR1 MRHNA and CDR2 SNTAGT. This CDR3 has 15 residues. Trimming removed 7 bases from V and 4 bases from J, with 14 bases in between.

V gene TRBV28 combines with J gene TRBJ1-5, with TRBD1 identical over 7 bases. The germline V gene encodes CDR1 MDHEN and CDR2 SYDVKM. CDR3 length equals 15 residues. The V segment lost 5 bases and the J segment 5 bases; nucleotides outside the gene matches: 9. DNA of the CDR3: TGTGCCAGCAGTCGGGACAGCCTGAGGGATCAGCCCCAGCATTTT. Encoded protein: CASSRDSLRDQPQHF.

The chain couples TRBV20-1 to TRBJ2-1; TRBD2 matches at 8 bases. Losses at the gene ends were 4 bases for V and 2 bases for J; bases not matched to a gene: 4. This CDR3 comprises 14 residues. Germline-derived CDR1 and CDR2 are DFQATT and SNEGSKA (reference sequence). Here the CDR3 reads CSATGLATYNEQFF. The CDR3 DNA reads TGCAGTGCTACCGGACTAGCCACCTACAATGAGCAGTTCTTC.

The chain uses TRBV28 and TRBJ1-5, with D perhaps matching TRBD1 (6 bases). Trimming left V 2 bases short and J 6 bases short, with 11 bases between. Germline V gene sequence: CDR1 MDHEN, CDR2 SYDVKM. This CDR3 is built from 14 residues. For the CDR3, the DNA is TGTGCCAGCAGTTTAACAGGGATAAGTCAGCCCCAGCATTTT. It is translated as CASSLTGISQPQHF.

The chain links TRBV4-2 to TRBJ2-1; D call uncertain. Trimming cost V 4 bases and J 8 bases, with 12 bases left between them. This CDR3 region has 13 residues. CDR1 is LGHNA, CDR2 YNFKEQ, per germline. The DNA of the CDR3 is TGTGCCAGCAGCCCCTTTAGGAAGGATGAGCAGTTCTTC. Protein: CASSPFRKDEQFF.

This clonotype is deemed medium-sized. V and J are TRBV20-1 and TRBJ2-7, with 7 bases lining up with TRBD2. This CDR3 is 11 amino acids long. The V gene end was trimmed by 6 bases and the J gene end by 9 bases; junction bases not matched to a gene: 8. CDR1 and CDR2 from the germline V gene are DFQATT and SNEGSKA (reference sequence). CDR3 bases: TGCAGTGCCCATAGCGGGTTAGGGCAGTACTTC. Translation gives CSAHSGLGQYF.

The genes are TRBV27 and TRBJ2-1; 12 nucleotides line up with TRBD2. The CDR3 is made up of 16 amino acids. Germline V gives CDR1 MNHEY, CDR2 SMNVEV (reference sequence). Trimming took 3 bases from V and 10 from J; bases not matched to a gene: 10. The CDR3 here is CASSFSSGLAGLEQFF. The CDR3 nucleotides are TGTGCCAGCAGTTTCTCCTCCGGACTAGCGGGATTGGAGCAGTTCTTC.

The chain employs TRBV29-1 and TRBJ2-1; TRBD1 aligns across 12 bases. The V and J ends lost 1 base and 7 bases, in that order; junction bases with no gene match: 2. The germline gives CDR1 SQVTM, CDR2 ANQGSEA. CDR3 size: 14 residues. The CDR3 loop reads CSVEGGQGANEQFF. CDR3 nucleotide sequence: TGCAGCGTTGAAGGGGGACAGGGGGCGAATGAGCAGTTCTTC.

This sequence joins TRBV7-9 and TRBJ1-1; the match to TRBD1 covers 8 bases. In germline, CDR1 is SEHNR, CDR2 FQNEAQ (reference sequence). The CDR3 is 14 amino acids. The J segment lost 6 bases and the V segment lost 4 bases, leaving 7 bases of the junction unmatched. The CDR3 sequence is CASSWTQGAAEAFF. The DNA of the CDR3 is TGTGCCAGCAGCTGGACCCAGGGGGCCGCTGAAGCTTTCTTT.

This clonotype rates as medium-sized. The chain has TRBV20-1 and TRBJ1-5, with D possibly being TRBD1 (5 bases). The length of the CDR3 is 15 residues. V lost 3 bases to trimming and J lost 0 bases, with 12 bases between them. Germline V lookup: CDR1 DFQATT, CDR2 SNEGSKA (reference sequence). CDR3 loop: CSASRGVDSNQPQHF. The DNA for the CDR3 is TGCAGTGCTAGTAGGGGCGTCGATAGCAATCAGCCCCAGCATTTT.

The sample holds a few counts of this clonotype. The V gene is TRBV20-1, the J gene TRBJ2-1; 8 bases match TRBD1. Germline values: CDR1 DFQATT, CDR2 SNEGSKA (reference sequence). CDR3 length: 11 residues. The DNA of the CDR3 is TGCAGCTGGACAGGGAGGCATGAGCAGTTCTTC. Its protein product is CSWTGRHEQFF.

This clonotype was detected a few times. The CDR3 DNA follows: TGTGCCAGCATACGGGGACGGATGAACACTGAAGCTTTCTTT. Its translation: CASIRGRMNTEAFF. This sequence joins TRBV6-1 and TRBJ1-1; D perhaps matches TRBD1 (5 bases). Germline CDR1 MNHNS, CDR2 SASEGT. Trimming stripped 7 bases from V and 0 bases from J, with 12 bases between. The CDR3 spans 14 residues.

This chain connects TRBV5-8 to TRBJ2-7; D is possibly TRBD2 (7 bases). V lost 4 bases to trimming and J lost 7 bases, with 15 bases between them. Germline loops: CDR1 SGHTS, CDR2 YDEGEE. The CDR3 has 13 residues. CDR3 sequence: CASSPGGRREQYF. The CDR3, as DNA: TGTGCCAGCAGCCCCGGGGGGCGTCGGGAGCAGTACTTC.

The chain joins TRBV7-8 to TRBJ1-1; 10 nucleotides align to TRBD1. V lost 5 bases and J lost 6; bases outside the gene matches: 6. The CDR3 consists of 14 residues. Germline CDR1 SGHVS, CDR2 FQNEAQ. The CDR3 DNA reads TGTGCCAGCAGCGCCGGACAGGGGGTTGCTGAAGCTTTCTTT. As protein: CASSAGQGVAEAFF.

The chain couples TRBV2 to TRBJ2-5; 7 bases align to TRBD1. V was clipped by 4 bases and J by 0 bases; unmatched bases: 2. Germline CDR1 is SNHLY and CDR2 is FYNNEI. The CDR3 sequence is 14 residues long. In DNA form, the CDR3 reads TGTGCCAGCAGTGGACAGGGAAACCAAGAGACCCAGTACTTC. It yields the protein CASSGQGNQETQYF.

This clonotype was counted between two and nine times. This chain joins TRBV20-1 and TRBJ1-3, with TRBD1 matching 7 bases. This CDR3 is built from 13 residues. Germline V gene data show CDR1 as DFQATT and CDR2 as SNEGSKA (reference sequence). Germline trimming cut 4 bases from V and 3 bases from J; bases unmatched to any gene: 3. For the CDR3, the DNA is TGCAGTGCTACGGGGGACAGTGGAAACACCATATATTTT. Its protein product is CSATGDSGNTIYF.

The J gene is TRBJ1-1, the V gene TRBV15; possibly TRBD1 for D (5 bases). The germline V and J ends were trimmed by 2 bases and 8 bases, with 15 bases remaining between them. Germline CDR1 is LNHNV and CDR2 is YYDKDF (reference sequence). CDR3 size: 14 residues. CDR3 in amino acids: CATSRMPWGFEAFF. CDR3 DNA: TGTGCCACCAGCAGAATGCCCTGGGGGTTCGAAGCTTTCTTT.

The CDR3 sequence: CASSLAGTGRGYTF. The CDR3 DNA reads as TGTGCCAGCAGCTTGGCCGGGACAGGGCGAGGCTACACCTTC. J is TRBJ1-2 and V is TRBV5-6; TRBD1 matches 9 bases. This CDR3 region has 14 residues. The J segment lost 8 bases and the V segment lost 0 bases, leaving 5 bases of the junction unmatched. From germline, CDR1 is SGHDT and CDR2 YYEEEE.

Within the sample, this clonotype is medium-sized (0.01 to 0.1%). The J gene is TRBJ1-2, the V gene TRBV20-1, with D possibly being TRBD1 (5 bases). Germline V gene data show CDR1 as DFQATT and CDR2 as SNEGSKA (reference sequence). V lost 6 bases to trimming and J lost 4 bases, with 9 bases between them. The CDR3 contains 11 residues. The CDR3 reads CSAATVYGYTF. In DNA, the CDR3 is TGCAGTGCGGCGACAGTCTATGGCTACACCTTC.

This chain links TRBV7-2 with TRBJ2-5; a possible D gene is TRBD1 (6 bases). Germline lookup yields CDR1 SGHTA and CDR2 FQGNSA. CDR3 length: 15 residues. V was clipped by 4 bases and J by 5 bases, with 17 bases between them. In DNA, the CDR3 is TGTGCCAGCAGCTGGTCAGGGGCAGCTAAGGAGACCCAGTACTTC. It is translated as CASSWSGAAKETQYF.